The 17 T cell receptor beta chains below were found in one sample sequenced in a study of early stage breast cancer tumors. The repertoire was sequenced with immunoSEQ multiplex PCR; TCRdb's copy has only in-frame clones and lacks some. The sample shows about 50,000 clones, around 83% of them seen only once. The sequenced sample was blood. The receptors come from a person aged 45-60 years with breast cancer.

This clone was recorded a few times. CDR3 region: CASSSAGVSTDTQYF. In nucleotides, the CDR3 is TGCGCCAGCAGCTCCGCAGGGGTCAGCACAGATACGCAGTATTTT. This sequence joins TRBV5-1 and TRBJ2-3; a possible D gene is TRBD1 (6 bases). This CDR3 has 15 residues. The germline V gene has CDR1 SGHRS and CDR2 YFSETQ. V lost 3 bases to trimming and J lost 0 bases, with 11 bases between them. Complete variable domain (other parts from reference TRBV5-1 and TRBJ2-3): KAGVTQTPRYLIKTRGQQVTLSCSPISGHRSVSWYQQTPGQGLQFLFEYFSETQRNKGNFPGRFSGRQFSNSRSEMNVSTLELGDSALYLCASSSAGVSTDTQYFGPGTRLTVL.

V and J are TRBV5-1 and TRBJ2-7; 14 bases match TRBD2. The CDR3 runs 15 residues. Germline loops: CDR1 SGHRS, CDR2 YFSETQ. Losses at the gene ends were 3 bases for V and 6 bases for J; bases not matched to a gene: 5. CDR3 protein: CASSSPGLAGGEQYF. The DNA of the CDR3 is TGCGCCAGCAGCTCGCCCGGACTAGCGGGGGGCGAGCAGTACTTC.

The chain recombines TRBV7-6 with TRBJ2-6; 7 bases agree with TRBD2. V shed 1 base and J 9 bases; nucleotides not matched to a gene: 12. This CDR3 is 17 amino acids long. Germline V gene sequence: CDR1 SGHVS, CDR2 FNYEAQ. CDR3 nucleotide sequence: TGTGCCAGCAGCTTAGTATGGGAGGGGAACATTCTCAACGTCCTGACTTTC. It is translated as CASSLVWEGNILNVLTF.

This clone is labeled as medium-sized. The chain uses TRBV6-1 and TRBJ2-7; TRBD2 agrees at 8 bases. Losses at the gene ends were 5 bases for V and 7 bases for J; bases not matched to a gene: 13. The CDR3 contains 15 residues. Germline V lookup: CDR1 MNHNS, CDR2 SASEGT. The CDR3 sequence is CASSLEREMTFEQYF. The CDR3 bases are TGTGCCAGCAGTTTAGAGCGGGAGATGACCTTTGAGCAGTACTTC.

The chain uses TRBV9 and TRBJ2-5; D might be TRBD1 or TRBD2, each matching 5 bases. Between the trimmed V and J ends, which lost 4 bases and 2 bases, there was a span of 15 bases. Germline V gives CDR1 SGDLS, CDR2 YYNGEE. The CDR3 totals 15 residues. Written as DNA, the CDR3 is TGTGCCAGCAGCACCTCTGGGACCGTGCAAGAGACCCAGTACTTC. The encoded protein is CASSTSGTVQETQYF.

This chain connects TRBV28 to TRBJ1-1; D is unresolved. Trimming took off 3 bases at V and 0 bases at J, with 8 bases between the two ends. The CDR3 runs 14 residues. Germline V gives CDR1 MDHEN, CDR2 SYDVKM. The CDR3 here is CASSFKVMNTEAFF. The CDR3 region has the DNA TGTGCCAGCAGTTTCAAGGTCATGAACACTGAAGCTTTCTTT.

V usage is TRBV27 and J usage is TRBJ1-1; D is ambiguous. CDR1 MNHEY and CDR2 SMNVEV come from the germline V gene (reference sequence). This CDR3 is 10 amino acids long. Trimming left V 7 bases short and J 8 bases short, with 8 bases between. In nucleotides, the CDR3 is TGTGCCAGCATCGGGCGGGAAGCTTTCTTT. Translating it yields CASIGREAFF.

This clone was seen only a few times. This chain connects TRBV11-1 to TRBJ2-1; TRBD2 agrees at 14 bases. In germline, CDR1 is SGHAT, CDR2 FQDESV (reference sequence). V was pared by 5 bases and J by 13 bases, with 10 bases of the junction left unmatched. This CDR3 contains 15 residues. In DNA form, the CDR3 reads TGTGCCAGCAGCCTCCTCGAGGGACTAGCGGGAGATCAGTTCTTC. This sequence encodes CASSLLEGLAGDQFF.

This chain connects TRBV5-1 to TRBJ2-2; no definite D call. The length of the CDR3 is 15 residues. V was pared by 1 base and J by 2 bases, with 9 bases between. Germline values: CDR1 SGHRS, CDR2 YFSETQ. CDR3 nucleotide sequence: TGCGCCAGCAGCTTGAATGTGGGTAACACCGGGGAGCTGTTTTTT. This gives the protein CASSLNVGNTGELFF.

The chain employs TRBV6-4 and TRBJ2-1; D is ambiguous. The CDR3 spans 13 residues. Per germline, CDR1 MRHNA and CDR2 SNTAGT. Trimming took 5 bases from V and 3 from J, leaving 8 bases between them. The chain's CDR3 is CASSKTGYNEQFF. The CDR3 region has the DNA TGTGCCAGCAGTAAGACCGGCTACAATGAGCAGTTCTTC.

The chain joins TRBV21-1 to TRBJ1-5. TRBV21-1 is labeled a pseudogene. The CDR3 sequence is 15 residues long. CDR3 nucleotide sequence: TGTGCCAGCAGCATACGTAAGGATGAGAGTCAGCCCCAGCATTTT. It is translated as CASSIRKDESQPQHF.

CDR3 protein: CASSLRTDTQYF. The CDR3 nucleotides are TGTGCCAGCAGCTTAAGGACAGATACGCAGTATTTT. This chain links TRBV11-3 with TRBJ2-3; D is unresolved. The germline V gene has CDR1 SGHNT and CDR2 YENEEA. V was shortened by 2 bases and J by 3 bases, with 3 bases between the two germline ends. The CDR3 extends over 12 amino acids.

J is TRBJ1-2 and V is TRBV9; the D gene is possibly TRBD1 (5 bases). CDR3 length: 15 amino acids. CDR1 and CDR2 (germline): SGDLS, YYNGEE. The ends were cut back, 0 bases at V and 6 bases at J, with 15 bases in the middle. The CDR3 DNA follows: TGTGCCAGCAGCGTAGGGGGGAACCAGGTTCATGGCTACACCTTC. Amino acid sequence: CASSVGGNQVHGYTF.

The gene calls are TRBV7-2 and TRBJ1-4; D may be TRBD1 (5 bases). Germline V gene sequence: CDR1 SGHTA, CDR2 FQGNSA. V was clipped by 5 bases and J by 11 bases, with 18 bases between them. The CDR3 covers 14 residues. For the CDR3, the DNA is TGTGCCAGCAGCCCAGCGGCCCAAAAGGGGAAACTGTTTTTT. It yields the protein CASSPAAQKGKLFF.

The genes are TRBV5-1 and TRBJ2-1; TRBD1 matches 7 bases. The CDR3 totals 17 residues. The V gene's germline CDR1 is SGHRS and CDR2 YFSETQ. The ends lost 0 bases at V and 5 bases at J; junction bases unmatched: 11. The DNA for the CDR3 is TGCGCCAGCAGCTTGGGTGGGCCGACAGGGTTCGACAATGAGCAGTTCTTC. This encodes CASSLGGPTGFDNEQFF.

This clone was counted a single time. V usage is TRBV11-2 and J usage is TRBJ1-2, with D possibly being TRBD1 (5 bases). Germline V gene sequence: CDR1 SGHAT, CDR2 FQNNGV. There are 16 residues in the CDR3. V lost 5 bases and J 4 bases, leaving 20 bases between the germline ends. The CDR3 coding sequence is TGTGCCAGCAGCGGGTACCGACGGGACCTTCCCTATGGCTACACCTTC. This gives the protein CASSGYRRDLPYGYTF.

The CDR3 protein is CAITDRADNEQYF. In DNA form, the CDR3 reads TGTGCCATCACGGACAGGGCGGACAACGAGCAGTACTTC. V is TRBV10-3 and J is TRBJ2-7; the match to TRBD1 covers 8 bases. V lost 7 bases to trimming and J lost 5 bases; unmatched junction nucleotides: 7. The germline CDR1 and CDR2 sequences are ENHRY and SYGVKD. This CDR3 comprises 13 residues.